The entry below gives a single TCR beta chain sequence along with its context. Assignments of participants to cohorts depended upon their own reported clinical history. Cohort 3 donors were reported recovered after two negative PCRs, clearance, or symptom resolution. The data derive from a study of blood T cell repertoires in COVID-19. Background on the study: The origin of the acute and convalescent COVID-19 samples was the United States, Italy and Spain.

The CDR3 has 14 residues. CDR1 and CDR2 (germline): MRHNA, SNTAGT. Trimming removed 3 bases at V and 7 bases at J, with 15 bases between. Source study methods: Amplification from reference gene primers served as the basis for estimated nucleated cell counts. Here immunoSEQ multiplex PCR was the method, and the copy in TCRdb shows in-frame clones only, minus some. V, J and clone size are taken as reported in that table, and D and trimming were inferred from the DNA itself. The sample holds 150,000 or so clones, around four fifths seen once. The chain couples TRBV6-4 to TRBJ1-2; TRBD1 is a possible D gene (5 bases). What was sequenced was PBMCs or T cells enriched from blood (not recorded which). This TCR was sampled from a woman between 45 and 65 years old who had recovered from COVID-19. The chain's CDR3 is CASSEHGGISGYTF. CDR3 DNA: TGTGCCAGCAGTGAGCACGGGGGGATAAGTGGCTACACCTTC.